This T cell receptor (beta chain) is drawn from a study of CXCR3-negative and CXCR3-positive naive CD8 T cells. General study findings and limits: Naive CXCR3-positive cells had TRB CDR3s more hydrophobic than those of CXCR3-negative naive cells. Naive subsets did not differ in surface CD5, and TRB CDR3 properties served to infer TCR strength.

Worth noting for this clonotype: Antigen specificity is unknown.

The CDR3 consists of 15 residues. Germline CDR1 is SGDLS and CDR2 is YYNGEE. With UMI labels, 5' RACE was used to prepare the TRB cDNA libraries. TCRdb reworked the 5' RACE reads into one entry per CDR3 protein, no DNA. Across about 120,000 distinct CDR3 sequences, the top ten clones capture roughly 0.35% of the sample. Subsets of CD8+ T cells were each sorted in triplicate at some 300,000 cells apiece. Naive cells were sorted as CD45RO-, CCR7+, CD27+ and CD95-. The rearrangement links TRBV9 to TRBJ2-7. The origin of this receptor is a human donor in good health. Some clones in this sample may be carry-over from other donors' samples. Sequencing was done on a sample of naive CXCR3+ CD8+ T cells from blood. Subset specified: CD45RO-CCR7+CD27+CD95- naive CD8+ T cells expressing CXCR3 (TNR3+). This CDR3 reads CASSVESAASYEQYF.